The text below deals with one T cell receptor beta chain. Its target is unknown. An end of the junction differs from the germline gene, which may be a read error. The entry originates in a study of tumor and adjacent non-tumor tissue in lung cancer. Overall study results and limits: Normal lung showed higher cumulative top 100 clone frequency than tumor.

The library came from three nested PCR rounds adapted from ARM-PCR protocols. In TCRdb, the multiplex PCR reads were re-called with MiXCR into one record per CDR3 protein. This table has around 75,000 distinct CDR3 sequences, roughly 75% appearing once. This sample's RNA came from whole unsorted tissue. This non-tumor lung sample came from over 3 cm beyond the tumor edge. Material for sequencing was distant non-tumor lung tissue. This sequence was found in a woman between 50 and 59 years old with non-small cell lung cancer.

CDR3 in amino acids: CASNLAPRLLAGDEQFF. Here the CDR3 DNA reads TGTGCCAGCAACTTAGCTCCAAGGTTACTAGCGGGAGATGAGCAGTTCTTC. The chain uses TRBV7-9 and TRBJ2-1, with TRBD2 matching over 11 bases. Germline CDR1 SEHNR, CDR2 FQNEAQ (reference sequence). The CDR3 has 17 amino acids.